This T cell receptor (beta chain) was found in a study of monozygotic twins with inflammatory bowel disease. The CDR3 length is 15 residues. In germline, CDR1 is DFQATT, CDR2 SNEGSKA (reference sequence). After re-calling the 5' RACE reads, TCRdb lists one entry per CDR3 protein, DNA absent. Its table lists around 99,000 distinct CDR3 sequences. This TCR was recovered from a human donor with ulcerative colitis or Crohn's disease, or a healthy co-twin of an affected twin (not recorded which). The V gene is TRBV20-1, the J gene TRBJ1-5. The specimen was blood. The CDR3 loop reads CSARPIGGINQPQHF.